A single sample is the source of the 25 T cell receptor beta chains below, sequenced in a study of cytomegalovirus exposure and HLA in healthy donors. PCR amplification relied on 60 Vbeta primers (plus 13 Jbeta primers). Produced via immunoSEQ multiplex PCR; TCRdb's table is partial and in-frame only. The sample yields about 200,000 clones, about 74% seen once. The sample comprised PBMCs. These receptors were taken from a man aged 40-55 years in good health and CMV-seronegative.

The chain joins TRBV29-1 to TRBJ1-1; D ambiguous. Germline CDR1 SQVTM, CDR2 ANQGSEA. The germline V and J ends were trimmed by 6 bases and 1 base, with 15 bases remaining between them. The CDR3 runs to 14 residues. CDR3 in DNA: TGCAGCGTGAAAAAGAGAGCGGAGAACACTGAAGCTTTCTTT. Protein: CSVKKRAENTEAFF.

The gene calls are TRBV4-1 and TRBJ2-7, with TRBD1 matching over 7 bases. The V segment lost 1 base and the J segment 4 bases; nucleotides outside the gene matches: 7. The germline CDR1 and CDR2 sequences are MGHRA and YSYEKL. The CDR3 runs 15 residues. CDR3 DNA sequence: TGCGCCAGCAGCCAAGGGCCGGACAGGATGTACGAGCAGTACTTC. This gives the protein CASSQGPDRMYEQYF.

The chain is built from TRBV27 and TRBJ1-1; D may be TRBD1 (5 bases). V gave up 2 bases and J gave up 7 bases, with 11 bases separating them. The CDR3 is made up of 13 amino acids. Germline CDR1 and CDR2: MNHEY and SMNVEV (reference sequence). This CDR3 is CASSLGGSLEAFF. CDR3 bases: TGTGCCAGCAGTTTAGGGGGGTCACTTGAAGCTTTCTTT.

The table lists this clone with a few counts. The genes are TRBV6-1 and TRBJ2-1; D is perhaps TRBD1 (6 bases). The CDR3 length is 13 residues. In germline, CDR1 is MNHNS, CDR2 SASEGT. The V end was cut by 5 bases, the J end by 9 bases, with 14 bases between. The CDR3 region is CASSSHRDGEQFF. In DNA form, the CDR3 reads TGTGCCAGCAGTTCCCACAGGGATGGTGAGCAGTTCTTC.

The J gene is TRBJ1-1, the V gene TRBV5-4, with 9 bases fitting TRBD1. V dropped 4 bases and J dropped 1; count of bases not matched to a gene: 5. The CDR3 has 15 amino acids. Looked up from germline, CDR1 is SGHNT and CDR2 is YYREEE (reference sequence). The CDR3 DNA is TGTGCCAGCAGCCGACAGGGGGGATGGAACACTGAAGCTTTCTTT. Its translation: CASSRQGGWNTEAFF.

This sequence joins TRBV4-3 and TRBJ1-6; D is possibly TRBD1 (5 bases). CDR3 size: 17 residues. The germline gives CDR1 LGHNA, CDR2 YSLEER. V was shortened by 4 bases and J by 9 bases, with 22 bases between the two germline ends. In DNA form, the CDR3 reads TGCGCCAGCAGCCCGAACCTGGGGGGGATTGGTGTTTCACCCCTCCACTTT. It specifies CASSPNLGGIGVSPLHF.

This clone was counted only a few times. The rearrangement uses TRBV2 and TRBJ1-6, with D tentatively TRBD1 (6 bases). Germline CDR1 SNHLY, CDR2 FYNNEI. The CDR3 extends over 16 amino acids. Trimming took off 3 bases at V and 7 bases at J, with 16 bases between the two ends. The DNA for the CDR3 is TGTGCCAGCAGTGAGGGCCAGGGGAAATACAATTCACCCCTCCACTTT. Translation gives CASSEGQGKYNSPLHF.

The chain couples TRBV15 to TRBJ2-5; 10 bases align to TRBD2. CDR1 and CDR2 from the germline V gene are LNHNV and YYDKDF (reference sequence). The CDR3 has 15 amino acids. With V trimmed by 1 base and J by 2 bases, 1 base remained unmatched. DNA of the CDR3: TGTGCCACCAGCAGAGTACTAGCGGGGCAAGAGACCCAGTACTTC. It yields the protein CATSRVLAGQETQYF.

The rearrangement links TRBV19 to TRBJ2-7; possibly TRBD2 for D (6 bases). V gave up 1 base and J gave up 4 bases, with 11 bases separating them. Germline-derived CDR1 and CDR2 are LNHDA and SQIVND (reference sequence). The CDR3 has 14 residues. In DNA form, the CDR3 reads TGTGCCAGTAGTATAGCGGGAGAAGGGTACGAGCAGTACTTC. It codes for CASSIAGEGYEQYF.

V is TRBV19 and J is TRBJ2-6; D may be TRBD1 (7 bases). The CDR3 length is 18 residues. The germline V and J ends were trimmed by 4 bases and 1 base, with 17 bases remaining between them. Germline values: CDR1 LNHDA, CDR2 SQIVND (reference sequence). Here the CDR3 reads CASSTVQGDLSGANVLTF. The DNA of the CDR3 is TGTGCCAGTAGTACAGTCCAGGGGGACTTATCTGGGGCCAACGTCCTGACTTTC.

The V call is TRBV2, the J call TRBJ2-1; TRBD2 aligns across 10 bases. With 5 bases clipped from V and 6 bases from J, the junction kept 1 base outside the gene matches. The CDR3 is 13 amino acids. CDR1 and CDR2 (germline): SNHLY, FYNNEI. CDR3 DNA: TGTGCCAGCAGTCTAGCGGGAGTCAATGAGCAGTTCTTC. Encoded protein: CASSLAGVNEQFF.

The rearrangement uses TRBV7-2 and TRBJ1-6; 7 bases match TRBD1. With V trimmed by 5 bases and J by 6 bases, 4 bases remained unmatched. Germline-derived CDR1 and CDR2 are SGHTA and FQGNSA. This CDR3 region has 14 residues. DNA of the CDR3: TGTGCCAGCAGCGCTGACAGGGTTAATTCACCCCTCCACTTT. Translation gives CASSADRVNSPLHF.

The CDR3 DNA reads TGCAGCGCCGACTGGGGGGGCCCAGATACGCAGTATTTT. This encodes CSADWGGPDTQYF. The chain uses TRBV29-1 and TRBJ2-3; weak D call: TRBD2 (7 bases). V was pared by 7 bases and J by 4 bases, with 15 bases between. Germline lookup yields CDR1 SQVTM and CDR2 ANQGSEA. This CDR3 contains 13 residues.

The V and J genes are TRBV7-3 and TRBJ1-5; D remains ambiguous. The CDR3 loop spans 13 amino acids. Per the germline V gene, CDR1 is SGHTA and CDR2 is FQGTGA. V shed 0 bases and J shed 6 bases, with 6 bases lying between them. This CDR3 is CASSLTIGQPQHF. The DNA for the CDR3 is TGTGCCAGCAGCTTAACGATCGGTCAGCCCCAGCATTTT.

The rearrangement joins TRBV5-6 to TRBJ2-7; maybe TRBD2 (5 bases). Per germline, CDR1 SGHDT and CDR2 YYEEEE. With 2 bases removed from V and 6 bases from J, the gap between germline ends came to 15 bases. The CDR3 contains 14 residues. CDR3 nucleotide sequence: TGTGCCAGCAGCTTCCCAGGACTTACGGGCGAGCAGTACTTC. Protein: CASSFPGLTGEQYF.

The gene calls are TRBV7-2 and TRBJ1-6, with D possibly being TRBD1 (5 bases). The CDR3 has 17 residues. V lost 0 bases to trimming and J lost 8 bases, with 17 bases between them. CDR1 and CDR2 (germline): SGHTA, FQGNSA. CDR3 nucleotide sequence: TGTGCCAGCAGCTTAGCGATCAGGGTATCTCGGGATTCACCCCTCCACTTT. Protein product: CASSLAIRVSRDSPLHF.

This clone was seen just once. This rearrangement joins TRBV7-8 to TRBJ2-7; 11 positions match TRBD2. CDR1 and CDR2 (germline): SGHVS, FQNEAQ. Trimming cost V 4 bases and J 3 bases; bases outside gene matches: 11. This CDR3 is 17 amino acids long. CDR3 amino acids: CASSSVLAGLADYEQYF. CDR3 in DNA: TGTGCCAGCAGCTCAGTGCTCGCGGGACTAGCGGACTACGAGCAGTACTTC.

The genes are TRBV6-5 and TRBJ2-3, with D perhaps matching TRBD1 (5 bases). Germline V lookup: CDR1 MNHEY, CDR2 SVGAGI. The CDR3 extends over 15 amino acids. Trimming left V 0 bases short and J 4 bases short, with 11 bases between. CDR3 nucleotide sequence: TGTGCCAGCAGTTACTCGACTGGGGCGGCAGATACGCAGTATTTT. Translating gives CASSYSTGAADTQYF.

The CDR3 bases are TGTGCCAGCAGCGTTACAGGGGGGAATGATTTCTTT. Translating it yields CASSVTGGNDFF. V gene TRBV7-9 combines with J gene TRBJ1-1, with 8 bases aligning to TRBD1. V lost 5 bases and J lost 13; bases outside the gene matches: 9. Germline assignment: CDR1 SEHNR and CDR2 FQNEAQ (reference sequence). The CDR3 is 12 amino acids.

The chain uses TRBV5-6 and TRBJ2-1, with D unresolved. Germline CDR1 is SGHDT and CDR2 is YYEEEE. Between the trimmed V and J ends, which lost 0 bases and 8 bases, there was a span of 6 bases. This CDR3 has 12 amino acids. CDR3 sequence (DNA): TGTGCCAGCAGCTTGGACAGACATGAGCAGTTCTTC. Protein: CASSLDRHEQFF. Combining the CDR3 with reference TRBV5-6 and TRBJ2-1 gives the whole variable domain DAGVTQSPTHLIKTRGQQVTLRCSPKSGHDTVSWYQQALGQGPQFIFQYYEEEERQRGNFPDRFSGHQFPNYSSELNVNALLLGDSALYLCASSLDRHEQFFGPGTRLTVL.

The chain links TRBV7-8 to TRBJ2-3, with 8 bases matching TRBD2. The CDR3 runs 15 residues. V dropped 1 base and J dropped 4; count of bases not matched to a gene: 4. The germline gives CDR1 SGHVS, CDR2 FQNEAQ. The DNA for the CDR3 is TGTGCCAGCAGCTTAGGAACGGGAGGGGCAGATACGCAGTATTTT. Amino acids: CASSLGTGGADTQYF.

The chain employs TRBV6-5 and TRBJ1-5; no clear D. The germline gives CDR1 MNHEY, CDR2 SVGAGI. Trimming removed 4 bases at V and 6 bases at J, with 19 bases between. The CDR3 totals 16 residues. The CDR3 reads CASSSTPPGSGQPQHF. In nucleotides, the CDR3 is TGTGCCAGCAGTTCGACACCCCCAGGTTCCGGTCAGCCCCAGCATTTT.

This clone has a single count. CDR3 bases: TGTGCCAGCAGCCAGCGGGGGATGAACACTGAAGCTTTCTTT. Translating it yields CASSQRGMNTEAFF. The chain joins TRBV27 to TRBJ1-1, with TRBD1 as a possible D gene (5 bases). The CDR3 has 14 amino acids. CDR1 and CDR2 (germline): MNHEY, SMNVEV (reference sequence). With 6 bases removed from V and 0 bases from J, the gap between germline ends came to 11 bases.

This clone appeared once. V usage is TRBV7-3 and J usage is TRBJ2-1, with D possibly matching TRBD2 (6 bases). This CDR3 contains 14 residues. Germline V gene sequence: CDR1 SGHTA, CDR2 FQGTGA. Trimming removed 1 base at V and 8 bases at J, with 12 bases between. The CDR3 spells CASSLSGMSDEQFF. As DNA, the CDR3 is TGTGCCAGCAGCTTAAGCGGGATGAGCGATGAGCAGTTCTTC.

The genes are TRBV4-2 and TRBJ1-3, with D possibly being TRBD1 (6 bases). The CDR3 covers 16 residues. V was shortened by 0 bases and J by 0 bases, with 9 bases between the two germline ends. Germline V gene lookup returns CDR1 LGHNA and CDR2 YNFKEQ. The CDR3 bases are TGTGCCAGCAGCCAAGATCGGACAGACTCTGGAAACACCATATATTTT. Protein: CASSQDRTDSGNTIYF.